This T cell receptor beta chain was observed in a study of cytomegalovirus exposure and HLA in healthy donors. Study-wide points: Sequencing depth roughly uniform across donors was assumed in presence/absence analyses. Sequences of the TCR beta chain were said to predict the HLA-A and HLA-B alleles of most subjects accurately. A previous analysis found most TCR beta V segments productive roughly 90% or roughly 30% of the time. In vitro assays verified that three CMV-associated chains recognized CMV antigens specifically.

Primers for the PCR totalled 60 Vbeta and 13 Jbeta. Method: immunoSEQ multiplex PCR; TCRdb's copy keeps in-frame clones and lacks some. The table shows roughly 100,000 clones, with roughly three fifths occurring only once. A remark on this clone: Its antigen is unidentified.

The V and J ends lost 4 bases and 4 bases respectively, with 13 bases between them. The CDR3 is 14 amino acids. Germline V CDR1 and CDR2: MNHEY, SMNVEV (reference sequence). This receptor was obtained from a human donor in good health. Sample: PBMCs. The chain combines TRBV27 with TRBJ1-1, with D tentatively TRBD1 (5 bases). The chain's CDR3 is CASSYLGAGTEAFF. The DNA of the CDR3 is TGTGCCAGCAGTTATCTAGGGGCTGGCACTGAAGCTTTCTTT.